The present TCR beta chain was sequenced within a study of blood T cell repertoires in COVID-19. The V gene's germline CDR1 is MNHEY and CDR2 SVGEGT. This CDR3 contains 18 residues. V was pared by 2 bases and J by 1 base, with 7 bases of the junction left unmatched. The age range of participants was about 18 to 100 years, with residence in about two dozen US areas. As processed by the authors: Amplification of reference gene primers was used by the study to estimate nucleated cell counts. Only in-frame clones appear in the TCRdb table, and some are missing; sequencing was by immunoSEQ multiplex PCR. V and J calls and clone size are as listed in that table; D and trimming were resolved from the DNA. The sample lists some 190,000 clones, around 80% occurring once.

The sequencing input was PBMCs or T cells enriched from blood (not recorded which). The V and J genes are TRBV6-2 or TRBV6-3 and TRBJ2-1; 11 bases agree with TRBD2. The sequence was obtained from a man aged 25-40 years with acute COVID-19. CDR3 nucleotides: TGTGCCAGCAGTTACGTCCCTAGCGGGGGGAGATCCTACAATGAGCAGTTCTTC. This codes for CASSYVPSGGRSYNEQFF.